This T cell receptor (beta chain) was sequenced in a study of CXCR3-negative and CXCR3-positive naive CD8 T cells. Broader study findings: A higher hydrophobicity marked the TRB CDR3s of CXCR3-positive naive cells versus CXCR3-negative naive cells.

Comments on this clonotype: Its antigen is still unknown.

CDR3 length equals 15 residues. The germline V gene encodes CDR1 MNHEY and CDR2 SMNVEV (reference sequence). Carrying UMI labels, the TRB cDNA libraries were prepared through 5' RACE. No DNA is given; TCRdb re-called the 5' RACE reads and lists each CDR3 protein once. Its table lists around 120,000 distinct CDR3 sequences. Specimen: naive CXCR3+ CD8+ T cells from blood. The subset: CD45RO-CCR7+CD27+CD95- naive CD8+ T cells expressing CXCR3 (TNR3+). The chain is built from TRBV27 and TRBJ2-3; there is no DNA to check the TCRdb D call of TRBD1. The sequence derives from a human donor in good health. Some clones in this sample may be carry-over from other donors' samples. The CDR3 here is CASSFLLGRADTQYF.